A single sample gave rise to the 29 T cell receptor beta chains below, sequenced in a study of neurological immune-mediated disorders. TCRdb reprocessed the 5' RACE reads via MiXCR and lists one record per CDR3 protein. Of fewer than 45,000 distinct CDR3 sequences listed, 2.5% are singletons. The sequenced sample was PBMCs. These receptors originate from a man aged 25 to 40 with multiple sclerosis.

This clonotype was picked up many times. This chain joins TRBV28 and TRBJ2-7; D is perhaps TRBD1 or TRBD2 (7 bases each). CDR3 length equals 14 residues. Germline lookup yields CDR1 MDHEN and CDR2 SYDVKM. V shed 7 bases and J shed 3 bases, with 16 bases lying between them. CDR3: CASTPGGQYYEQYF. CDR3 coding DNA: TGTGCCAGCACCCCGGGGGGACAGTACTACGAGCAGTACTTC.

This clonotype was found many times. The genes are TRBV6-6 and TRBJ1-2; TRBD1 might be the D (5 bases). Trimming removed 0 bases at V and 2 bases at J, with 10 bases between. Germline lookup yields CDR1 MNHNY and CDR2 SVGAGI (reference sequence). The CDR3 covers 15 residues. CDR3 sequence reads: CASSYSARDNYGYTF. The CDR3 DNA reads TGTGCCAGCAGTTACTCTGCCAGGGACAACTATGGCTACACCTTC.

Many counts were recorded for this clonotype. This chain connects TRBV7-8 to TRBJ1-1; D perhaps matches TRBD1 (5 bases). Germline assignment: CDR1 SGHVS and CDR2 FQNEAQ. The V end lost 2 bases, the J end lost 9 bases, and 13 bases lay between the germline ends. The CDR3 has 13 amino acids. The CDR3 DNA reads as TGTGCCAGCAGCTTAAAGCAGGACACGAAAGCTTTCTTT. Protein product: CASSLKQDTKAFF.

This clonotype was seen many times. The chain recombines TRBV4-2 with TRBJ2-1, with D possibly TRBD2 on 6 matching bases. Germline assignment: CDR1 LGHNA and CDR2 YNFKEQ. This CDR3 region has 14 residues. The V and J ends lost 4 bases and 7 bases respectively, with 14 bases between them. This CDR3 reads CASSLGLPSNEQFF. CDR3 DNA sequence: TGTGCCAGCAGCCTGGGACTCCCCTCGAATGAGCAGTTCTTC.

This clonotype was recorded at least ten times. The CDR3 sequence: CASSRTSGGNEQYF. For the CDR3, the DNA is TGTGCCAGCAGCCGGACTAGCGGGGGGAACGAGCAGTACTTC. The rearrangement joins TRBV12-3 or TRBV12-4 to TRBJ2-7; 14 bases fit TRBD2. Unmatched junction bases numbered 3, after V lost 6 bases and J lost 5 bases. This CDR3 comprises 14 residues.

There are many counts of this clonotype. This chain uses TRBV20-1 with TRBJ2-3; the D gene is possibly TRBD2 (5 bases). Germline lookup yields CDR1 DFQATT and CDR2 SNEGSKA (reference sequence). The CDR3 has 15 residues. Trimming shortened V by 0 bases and J by 4 bases, and 14 bases separated the two germline ends. The CDR3 coding sequence is TGCAGTGCTAGAGATTTGGAGGTTCCAGCAGATACGCAGTATTTT. Its translation is CSARDLEVPADTQYF.

This clonotype has ten or more counts. The chain has TRBV10-3 and TRBJ2-2; maybe TRBD2 (5 bases). The V and J ends lost 6 bases and 2 bases respectively, with 7 bases between them. Per the germline V gene, CDR1 is ENHRY and CDR2 is SYGVKD. This CDR3 has 13 amino acids. CDR3 DNA: TGTGCCATCAGCGAGGGTAACACCGGGGAGCTGTTTTTT. This translates into CAISEGNTGELFF.

This clonotype was recorded at least ten times. The rearrangement joins TRBV9 to TRBJ2-1, with TRBD2 matching 7 bases. The germline V gene encodes CDR1 SGDLS and CDR2 YYNGEE. J gave up 2 bases and V 4 bases, and 12 bases lay outside the gene matches. The CDR3 length is 17 residues. This chain's CDR3 is CASSTREDGRTYNEQFF. The CDR3 DNA follows: TGTGCCAGCAGCACCCGAGAAGACGGGAGGACCTACAATGAGCAGTTCTTC.

Many counts were recorded for this clonotype. This sequence joins TRBV29-1 and TRBJ1-2, with a weak D call TRBD1 (6 bases). V shed 8 bases and J shed 8 bases, with 15 bases lying between them. The germline gives CDR1 SQVTM, CDR2 ANQGSEA. This CDR3 contains 11 residues. The CDR3 is CSFLQGGGYTF. The CDR3 DNA follows: TGCAGCTTCCTACAGGGTGGCGGCTACACCTTC.

In its sample, this clonotype was seen many times. The chain joins TRBV5-1 to TRBJ2-6; D could derive from TRBD1 or TRBD2 (5 bases each). The germline CDR1 and CDR2 sequences are SGHRS and YFSETQ. The CDR3 runs 18 residues. Trimming took 2 bases from V and 0 from J, leaving 15 bases between them. In DNA, the CDR3 is TGCGCCAGCAGCTTTGGGGGTTTCGCTAGCTCTGGGGCCAACGTCCTGACTTTC. This sequence encodes CASSFGGFASSGANVLTF.

This clonotype was recorded at least ten times. The DNA for the CDR3 is TGTGCCAGCAGTTTACCCGGGGGTCGGACTAATGAAAAACTGTTTTTT. It encodes CASSLPGGRTNEKLFF. The gene calls are TRBV28 and TRBJ1-4, with D perhaps TRBD1 (5 bases). Germline V gives CDR1 MDHEN, CDR2 SYDVKM. Between the trimmed V and J ends, which lost 2 bases and 2 bases, there was a span of 12 bases. This CDR3 is built from 16 residues.

In its sample, this clonotype is medium-sized. The chain links TRBV12-3 or TRBV12-4 to TRBJ2-5; 11 nucleotides line up with TRBD1. The V gene end was trimmed by 5 bases and the J gene end by 4 bases; junction bases not matched to a gene: 12. The CDR3 is 17 residues long. CDR3 DNA sequence: TGTGCCAGCAGTCCCGGACAGGGGGCAAATTGGGTAGAGACCCAGTACTTC. Protein sequence: CASSPGQGANWVETQYF.

To note about this clonotype: This may come from a read error, since a much larger clone is one base off. The chain uses TRBV3-1 and TRBJ2-7; 8 bases are a match to TRBD2. CDR3 length equals 13 residues. Germline V gene data show CDR1 as LGHDT and CDR2 as YNNKEL (reference sequence). This CDR3 reads CASSMGLDYKQYF. The CDR3 coding sequence is TGTGCCAGCAGCATGGGACTAGACTACAAGCAGTACTTC.

This clonotype was counted ten times or more. The chain uses TRBV20-1 and TRBJ2-3; 11 bases map to TRBD1. CDR3 length: 14 residues. CDR1 and CDR2 (germline): DFQATT, SNEGSKA (reference sequence). J was trimmed by 4 bases and V by 7 bases; bases with no gene match: 7. In nucleotides, the CDR3 is TGCAGTGTCCCAGGACAGGGGGCGTCAGATACGCAGTATTTT. It codes for CSVPGQGASDTQYF.

At least ten counts were recorded for this clonotype. This chain uses TRBV24-1 with TRBJ2-3, with D uncertain. Trimming took off 5 bases at V and 0 bases at J, with 8 bases between the two ends. Germline lookup yields CDR1 KGHDR and CDR2 SFDVKD. This CDR3 contains 14 residues. The CDR3 loop reads CATSGVGSTDTQYF. The CDR3 coding sequence is TGTGCCACCAGTGGGGTTGGTAGCACAGATACGCAGTATTTT.

A remark on this clonotype: A much larger clone differs from this one at a single base, so this may be a read error. The chain employs TRBV14 and TRBJ2-7; D is undetermined. Germline CDR1 reads SGHDN; CDR2 reads FVKESK. The CDR3 length is 14 residues. V lost 0 bases and J 1 base, leaving 7 bases between the germline ends. Written as DNA, the CDR3 is TGTGCCAGCAGCCAAGACATTGGATCCTACGAGCAGTACTTC. It translates to CASSQDIGSYEQYF.

This clonotype occurred many times. The gene calls are TRBV20-1 and TRBJ2-1, with a tentative D call TRBD2 (5 bases). V lost 0 bases to trimming and J lost 5 bases, with 14 bases between them. From germline, CDR1 is DFQATT and CDR2 SNEGSKA (reference sequence). CDR3 length: 15 amino acids. CDR3 in DNA: TGCAGTGCTAGAGATCACCGGGGTTTAAACAATGAGCAGTTCTTC. Residues: CSARDHRGLNNEQFF.

This clonotype has a count of ten or more. This rearrangement joins TRBV18 to TRBJ1-2; D is perhaps TRBD1 (6 bases). The germline gives CDR1 KGHSH, CDR2 LQKENI. There are 12 residues in the CDR3. Trimming shortened V by 0 bases and J by 12 bases, and 11 bases separated the two germline ends. CDR3 amino acids: CASSPPQGEDTF. The CDR3 DNA is TGTGCCAGCTCACCACCACAGGGTGAGGACACCTTC.

The chain links TRBV6-6 to TRBJ1-6; D possibly corresponds to TRBD1 (6 bases). This CDR3 has 15 amino acids. The germline CDR1 and CDR2 sequences are MNHNY and SVGAGI (reference sequence). V was pared by 0 bases and J by 7 bases, with 10 bases between. CDR3 sequence reads: CASSYSTGTNSPLHF. CDR3 in DNA: TGTGCCAGCAGTTACTCAACAGGGACCAATTCACCCCTCCACTTT.

This clonotype has a count of ten or more. The chain recombines TRBV11-2 with TRBJ2-2; TRBD2 agrees at 10 bases. V was pared by 4 bases and J by 3 bases, with 5 bases of the junction left unmatched. CDR1 and CDR2 from the germline V gene are SGHAT and FQNNGV. The CDR3 is made up of 16 amino acids. The CDR3 is CASSSTAGGYTGELFF. The CDR3 coding sequence is TGTGCCAGCAGCTCTACAGCGGGGGGGTACACCGGGGAGCTGTTTTTT.

This clonotype was recorded at least ten times. The chain employs TRBV10-3 and TRBJ2-3, with unresolved D. The V gene lost 5 bases and the J gene lost 2 bases, with 17 bases spanning the gap. Germline V gene data show CDR1 as ENHRY and CDR2 as SYGVKD. The CDR3 has 16 residues. CDR3 in amino acids: CAISTSGGISTDTQYF. The CDR3 region has the DNA TGTGCCATCAGTACCTCCGGTGGCATCTCCACAGATACGCAGTATTTT.

Note on this clonotype: A much larger clone differs from this one at a single base, so this may be a read error. This chain uses TRBV11-2 with TRBJ2-5; possibly TRBD2 for D (5 bases). This CDR3 contains 12 residues. Looked up from germline, CDR1 is SGHAT and CDR2 is FQNNGV. The CDR3: CASSFPLENQYF. The DNA for the CDR3 is TGTGCCAGCAGCTTCCCACTAGAGAACCAGTACTTC.

This clonotype was observed many times. The chain joins TRBV14 to TRBJ2-2; no clear D gene. CDR1 and CDR2 (germline): SGHDN, FVKESK. Between the trimmed V and J ends, which lost 0 bases and 1 base, there was a span of 12 bases. The CDR3 totals 17 residues. CDR3 residues: CASSQDSWGENTGELFF. The CDR3 coding sequence is TGTGCCAGCAGCCAAGATTCGTGGGGTGAGAACACCGGGGAGCTGTTTTTT.

This clonotype is a singleton in its sample. In this CDR3 the conserved last residue, phenylalanine or tryptophan, is missing, so a read error is likely. This chain connects TRBV10-3 to TRBJ2-7; D unresolved. Deletions cut 3 bases from V and 1 base from J, with 7 bases between. The CDR3 has 13 residues. Per the germline V gene, CDR1 is ENHRY and CDR2 is SYGVKD. CDR3 loop: CAISDWNSYEQYN. As DNA, the CDR3 is TGTGCCATCAGTGACTGGAATTCCTACGAGCAGTACAAC.

This clonotype was seen at least ten times. The DNA is left out, because the CDR3 cannot be placed on it with certainty; the CDR3 is given as TCRdb lists it. The chain links TRBV12-3 or TRBV12-4 to TRBJ1-1; the tabulated D call, TRBD1, remains unverified against the DNA. The CDR3 numbers 14 amino acids, ends counted. The chain's CDR3 is CASILGQTNTEAFF.

This clonotype was detected many times. The V and J genes are TRBV27 and TRBJ2-2; no clear D. The CDR3 runs to 13 residues. Trimming left V 8 bases short and J 1 base short, with 8 bases between. Germline CDR1 reads MNHEY; CDR2 reads SMNVEV (reference sequence). In DNA, the CDR3 is TGTGCCAGCGGGCGTAGGAACACCGGGGAGCTGTTTTTT. It translates to CASGRRNTGELFF.

This clonotype was counted at least ten times. This chain joins TRBV29-1 and TRBJ1-2; 8 bases fit TRBD1. This CDR3 is 13 amino acids long. The V and J ends lost 3 bases and 6 bases, in that order; junction bases with no gene match: 6. Per the germline V gene, CDR1 is SQVTM and CDR2 is ANQGSEA. DNA of the CDR3: TGCAGCGTTGATTTAGGACAGGGCAATGGCTACACCTTC. Amino acid sequence: CSVDLGQGNGYTF.

This clonotype was found many times. The chain carries TRBV20-1 and TRBJ1-5, with 7 positions matching TRBD1. The J segment lost 9 bases and the V segment lost 5 bases, leaving 10 bases of the junction unmatched. The CDR3 covers 13 residues. Germline V gives CDR1 DFQATT, CDR2 SNEGSKA (reference sequence). In DNA form, the CDR3 reads TGCAGTGCTGATGACAGGGCCGGTTTGCCCCAGCATTTT. Encoded protein: CSADDRAGLPQHF.

In its sample, this clonotype was seen many times. The rearrangement joins TRBV7-9 to TRBJ1-4, with 11 bases aligning to TRBD1. The CDR3 contains 14 residues. The J segment lost 10 bases and the V segment lost 5 bases, leaving 6 bases of the junction unmatched. The germline gives CDR1 SEHNR, CDR2 FQNEAQ (reference sequence). This CDR3 reads CASSPGQGAGKLFF. For the CDR3, the DNA is TGTGCCAGCAGCCCTGGACAGGGGGCCGGAAAACTGTTTTTT.